This T cell receptor beta chain was documented in a study of T cell responses to AZD1222 COVID-19 vaccine. Measured with immunoSEQ multiplex PCR; TCRdb has only the in-frame clones, and not every one. The repertoire holds more than 85,000 clones, with approximately 84% as singletons. Here the sequenced sample was peripheral blood, taken on day 0 of AZD1222 vaccination. This receptor was identified in an adult in good health.

CDR3: CASLANRGHSKNIQYF. In nucleotides, the CDR3 is TGTGCCAGTTTAGCAAACAGGGGGCATTCCAAAAACATTCAGTACTTC. This rearrangement joins TRBV19 to TRBJ2-4; TRBD1 agrees at 9 bases. J gave up 2 bases and V 8 bases, and 10 bases lay outside the gene matches. The germline gives CDR1 LNHDA, CDR2 SQIVND (reference sequence). CDR3 length: 16 residues.